The next 22 T cell receptor beta chains were all read from a single sample in a study of shared clonotypes between healthy human individuals. Naivety among CD8 cells was defined by CD45RO negativity and positive CCR7 selection, thereby excluding terminally differentiated effector memory CD45RA+ cells. Produced via immunoSEQ multiplex PCR; TCRdb's table is partial and in-frame only. The data show hundreds of thousands of clones, with just under 97% seen just once and approximately 0.1% held by the top ten. Sequencing was carried out using naive CD8+ T cells sorted from blood. These receptors originate from a woman in her twenties or thirties in good health.

The chain uses TRBV10-2 and TRBJ1-2, with a tentative D call TRBD1 (5 bases). This CDR3 region has 14 residues. V was shortened by 0 bases and J by 3 bases, with 8 bases between the two germline ends. Per the germline V gene, CDR1 is WSHSY and CDR2 is SAAADI. DNA for the CDR3: TGCGCCAGCAGTGAGTCACGGGGACACTATGGCTACACCTTC. As protein: CASSESRGHYGYTF.

Here the CDR3 reads CASNLQGSGEAFF. The CDR3 nucleotides read TGTGCCAGCAACCTTCAGGGGTCAGGTGAAGCTTTCTTT. V usage is TRBV7-8 and J usage is TRBJ1-1; the D gene is possibly TRBD1 (6 bases). In germline, CDR1 is SGHVS, CDR2 FQNEAQ. Trimming cost V 7 bases and J 7 bases, with 16 bases left between them. This CDR3 has 13 residues.

In DNA form, the CDR3 reads TGTGCCAGCAGCTTTGGTACAGGCCTTAATGAAAAACTGTTTTTT. Translating gives CASSFGTGLNEKLFF. This chain joins TRBV27 and TRBJ1-4, with D tentatively TRBD1 (5 bases). The V gene lost 6 bases and the J gene lost 4 bases, with 15 bases spanning the gap. Per germline, CDR1 MNHEY and CDR2 SMNVEV (reference sequence). The length of the CDR3 is 15 residues.

The chain is built from TRBV7-6 and TRBJ2-7, with TRBD2 identical over 7 bases. Trimming took 1 base from V and 5 from J; bases not matched to a gene: 2. This CDR3 contains 13 residues. Germline CDR1 reads SGHVS; CDR2 reads FNYEAQ. The DNA of the CDR3 is TGTGCCAGCAGCTTAGACCTAGCGGACGAGCAGTACTTC. Its protein is CASSLDLADEQYF.

DNA for the CDR3: TGTGCCAGCAGCTTGGACGGTGGGGGTCAGCCCCAGCATTTT. As protein: CASSLDGGGQPQHF. The chain recombines TRBV5-4 with TRBJ1-5; D might be TRBD1 (5 bases). V was pared by 0 bases and J by 6 bases, with 10 bases between. The CDR3 extends over 14 amino acids. Per the germline V gene, CDR1 is SGHNT and CDR2 is YYREEE (reference sequence). Variable domain in full (rest from reference TRBV5-4 and TRBJ1-5): ETGVTQSPTHLIKTRGQQVTLRCSSQSGHNTVSWYQQALGQGPQFIFQYYREEENGRGNFPPRFSGLQFPNYSSELNVNALELDDSALYLCASSLDGGGQPQHFGDGTRLSIL.

The chain couples TRBV4-1 to TRBJ2-7, with TRBD1 identical over 9 bases. CDR3 length: 16 residues. CDR1 and CDR2 (germline): MGHRA, YSYEKL. V gave up 2 bases and J gave up 0 bases; unmatched junction bases: 5. CDR3 nucleotides: TGCGCCAGCAGCCAACGAACAGGGGGCGCCTCCTACGAGCAGTACTTC. Encoded protein: CASSQRTGGASYEQYF.

The chain joins TRBV29-1 to TRBJ2-3; 9 bases fit TRBD2. The CDR3 is 13 amino acids. Germline V CDR1 and CDR2: SQVTM, ANQGSEA. V was clipped by 7 bases and J by 4 bases; unmatched bases: 6. The CDR3 bases are TGCAGCGCGTTAGCGGGAGTTCCAGATACGCAGTATTTT. This sequence encodes CSALAGVPDTQYF.

V gene TRBV7-6 combines with J gene TRBJ1-3; D not certain. V shed 2 bases and J shed 0 bases, with 11 bases lying between them. Germline V lookup: CDR1 SGHVS, CDR2 FNYEAQ. The CDR3 is 16 amino acids. The CDR3 sequence: CASSLSNHRSGNTIYF. In DNA, the CDR3 is TGTGCCAGCAGCTTATCGAATCATCGCTCTGGAAACACCATATATTTT.

This chain links TRBV5-5 with TRBJ2-7; tentatively, D is TRBD2 (5 bases). Trimming took off 2 bases at V and 3 bases at J, with 12 bases between the two ends. In germline, CDR1 is SGHKS, CDR2 YYEKEE (reference sequence). This CDR3 is 14 amino acids long. The CDR3: CASSFKTTYYEQYF. The DNA of the CDR3 is TGTGCCAGCAGCTTTAAGACTACGTACTACGAGCAGTACTTC.

This clone was counted once. The V call is TRBV27, the J call TRBJ1-1; D gene ambiguous. The CDR3 is made up of 15 amino acids. Germline V gene data show CDR1 as MNHEY and CDR2 as SMNVEV (reference sequence). Trimming pared 5 bases from V and 3 bases from J, leaving 16 bases between. DNA for the CDR3: TGTGCCAGCAGTCAGGCATGGGGAATGGACACTGAAGCTTTCTTT. It is translated as CASSQAWGMDTEAFF.

V usage is TRBV16 and J usage is TRBJ2-7, with TRBD1 matching over 7 bases. CDR3 length: 14 amino acids. Germline V lookup: CDR1 KGHSY, CDR2 FQNENV. V shed 0 bases and J 4 bases; nucleotides not matched to a gene: 3. DNA for the CDR3: TGTGCCAGCAGCCAATCTAACAGGGGTTACGAGCAGTACTTC. This codes for CASSQSNRGYEQYF.

The chain combines TRBV7-8 with TRBJ2-1, with 7 bases that match TRBD1. This CDR3 has 16 residues. CDR1 and CDR2 (germline): SGHVS, FQNEAQ. V gave up 1 base and J gave up 10 bases; unmatched junction bases: 13. The CDR3 reads CASSLVVSGGVFEQFF. CDR3 DNA sequence: TGTGCCAGCAGCTTAGTAGTTTCAGGGGGAGTGTTCGAGCAGTTCTTC.

V gene TRBV7-8 combines with J gene TRBJ1-1, with D maybe TRBD1 (6 bases). This CDR3 has 12 amino acids. The V gene's germline CDR1 is SGHVS and CDR2 FQNEAQ. The V end lost 5 bases, the J end lost 11 bases, and 15 bases lay between the germline ends. CDR3: CASSDGTPFAFF. The DNA of the CDR3 is TGTGCCAGCAGCGACGGGACACCCTTTGCTTTCTTT.

The rearrangement uses TRBV27 and TRBJ1-1, with D possibly being TRBD1 (5 bases). CDR3 size: 14 residues. Germline V gene data show CDR1 as MNHEY and CDR2 as SMNVEV (reference sequence). V was pared by 6 bases and J by 0 bases, with 11 bases between. Written as DNA, the CDR3 is TGTGCCAGCAGCCAGACAGCCATGAACACTGAAGCTTTCTTT. Its translation: CASSQTAMNTEAFF.

This sequence joins TRBV29-1 and TRBJ1-2; D call uncertain. Deletions cut 5 bases from V and 4 bases from J, with 20 bases between. Germline loops: CDR1 SQVTM, CDR2 ANQGSEA. The CDR3 is 15 amino acids. CDR3 nucleotide sequence: TGCAGCGTTCCCGACTCCTCGAAAAAGGCCTATGGCTACACCTTC. Translated, it gives CSVPDSSKKAYGYTF. Full variable domain (rest looked up from reference TRBV29-1 and TRBJ1-2): SAVISQKPSRDICQRGTSLTIQCQVDSQVTMMFWYRQQPGQSLTLIATANQGSEATYESGFVIDKFPISRPNLTFSTLTVSNMSPEDSSIYLCSVPDSSKKAYGYTFGSGTRLTVV.

The J gene is TRBJ2-1, the V gene TRBV27; D possibly uses TRBD1 or TRBD2 (5 bases each). Germline values: CDR1 MNHEY, CDR2 SMNVEV (reference sequence). The V end was cut by 5 bases, the J end by 12 bases, with 11 bases between. This CDR3 has 11 amino acids. The CDR3 loop is CASSGDQGQFF. The CDR3 DNA is TGTGCCAGCAGTGGGGACCAGGGGCAGTTCTTC.

The rearrangement uses TRBV5-4 and TRBJ2-5, with D possibly matching TRBD2 (5 bases). The J call may be wrong; the DNA end is better matched by TRBJ2-7. The germline V gene has CDR1 SGHNT and CDR2 YYREEE (reference sequence). This CDR3 region has 12 residues. CDR3 DNA: TGTGCCAGCAGCCAACTAGTGGGCGAGCAGTACTTC. As protein: CASSQLVGEQYF.

The rearrangement links TRBV12-2 to TRBJ2-7; the table's D call TRBD1 went unverified against the DNA. TRBV12-2 is shown as a pseudogene. The CDR3 spans 15 residues. The CDR3 region has the DNA TGTGCAAGTCGCTCTCCGAGACAGGGGTCCTACGAGCAGTACTTC. Translated: CASRSPRQGSYEQYF.

A few counts support this clone. This chain joins TRBV7-8 and TRBJ2-7; D call uncertain. In germline, CDR1 is SGHVS, CDR2 FQNEAQ. The CDR3 is 13 residues long. V lost 2 bases, J lost 2 bases, and 7 bases lay in between. The CDR3 sequence: CASSLYRTYEQYF. The CDR3 coding sequence is TGTGCCAGCAGCTTATATAGAACCTACGAGCAGTACTTC. Variable domain in full (rest from reference TRBV7-8 and TRBJ2-7): GAGVSQSPRYKVAKRGQDVALRCDPISGHVSLFWYQQALGQGPEFLTYFQNEAQLDKSGLPSDRFFAERPEGSVSTLKIQRTQQEDSAVYLCASSLYRTYEQYFGPGTRLTVT.

As concerns this clone: This sequence may be a read error, since a much larger clone differs from it by one base. This sample also contains other DNA sequences that code for the same CDR3. This rearrangement joins TRBV7-9 to TRBJ1-1; D is undetermined. Germline CDR1 and CDR2: SEHNR and FQNEAQ (reference sequence). The CDR3 sequence is 11 residues long. Trimming removed 1 base at V and 5 bases at J, with 2 bases between. Here the CDR3 DNA reads TGTGCCAGCAGCTTAGGGACTGAAGCTTTCTTT. It encodes CASSLGTEAFF.

J is TRBJ2-1 and V is TRBV13; 7 bases line up with TRBD2. V shed 5 bases, J shed 3 bases, and the junction held 13 bases outside the gene matches. The CDR3 is 17 residues long. Germline V gives CDR1 PRHDT, CDR2 FYEKMQ (reference sequence). DNA of the CDR3: TGTGCCAGCAGCCCCACGGTAGGAGGGAGGGGCTACAATGAGCAGTTCTTC. Protein: CASSPTVGGRGYNEQFF.

The rearrangement joins TRBV7-8 to TRBJ2-1; unclear D gene. The ends were cut back, 8 bases at V and 2 bases at J, with 13 bases in the middle. The germline V gene encodes CDR1 SGHVS and CDR2 FQNEAQ. The CDR3 runs to 14 residues. CDR3 region: CASARLVAYNEQFF. CDR3 in DNA: TGTGCCAGCGCGCGCCTAGTGGCCTACAATGAGCAGTTCTTC.